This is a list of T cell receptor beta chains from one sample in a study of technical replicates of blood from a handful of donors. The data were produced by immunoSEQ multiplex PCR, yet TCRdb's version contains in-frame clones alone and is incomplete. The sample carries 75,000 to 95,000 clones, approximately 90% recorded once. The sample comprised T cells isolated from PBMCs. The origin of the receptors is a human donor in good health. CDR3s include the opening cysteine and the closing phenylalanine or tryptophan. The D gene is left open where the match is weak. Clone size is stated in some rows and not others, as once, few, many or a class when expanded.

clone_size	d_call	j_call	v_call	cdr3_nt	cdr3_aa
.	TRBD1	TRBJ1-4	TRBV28	TGTGCCAGCAGCGGACAGGGCGGGGAAAAACTGTTTTTT	CASSGQGGEKLFF
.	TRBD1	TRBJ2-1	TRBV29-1	TGCAGCGTTCGCGACAGGGACTCCTACAATGAGCAGTTCTTC	CSVRDRDSYNEQFF
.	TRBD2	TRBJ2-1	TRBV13	TGTGCCAGCAGCTTAATCGCGGCGGGAGAAGGTGAGCAGTTCTTC	CASSLIAAGEGEQFF
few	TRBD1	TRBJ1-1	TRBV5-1	TGCGCCAGCAGCTTGAGGACAGGGATGGGCACTGAAGCTTTCTTT	CASSLRTGMGTEAFF
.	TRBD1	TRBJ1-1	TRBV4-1	TGCGCCAGCAGCCAAGTAGCCGGGACAGGGGGCCCCCACACTGAAGCTTTCTTT	CASSQVAGTGGPHTEAFF
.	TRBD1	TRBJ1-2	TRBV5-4	TGTGCCAGCAGCTTGCGGACAGGGGCCTATGGCTACACCTTC	CASSLRTGAYGYTF
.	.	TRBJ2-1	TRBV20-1	TGCAGTGCTAGAGGAAGTGGCCCCCAGTTCTTC	CSARGSGPQFF
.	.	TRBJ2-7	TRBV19	TGTGCCAGTAGTATCCAACAGGGCTCCACCTACGAGCAGTACTTC	CASSIQQGSTYEQYF
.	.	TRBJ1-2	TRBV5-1	TGCGCCAGCAGTCCCCGGACTGACCCTACCTATGGCTACACCTTC	CASSPRTDPTYGYTF
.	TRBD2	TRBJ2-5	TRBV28	TGTGCCAGCAAGAGGCCGGGACTAGGGTTCGGTGGCCAGTACTTC	CASKRPGLGFGGQYF
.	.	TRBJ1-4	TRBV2	TGTGCCAGCAGACTCCCCGGGGAGCCGAATGAAAAACTGTTTTTT	CASRLPGEPNEKLFF
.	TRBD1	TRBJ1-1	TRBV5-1	TGCGCCAGCAGCTGGTGGGACAGCATGAACACTGAAGCTTTCTTT	CASSWWDSMNTEAFF
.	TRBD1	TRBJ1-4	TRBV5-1	TGCGCCAGCAGCCGATACGGGACAGGGGTACCCGAAAAACTGTTTTTT	CASSRYGTGVPEKLFF
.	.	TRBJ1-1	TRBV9	TGTGCCAGCACCGTTGGACCAATTCCGGGGATTGAAGCTTTCTTT	CASTVGPIPGIEAFF
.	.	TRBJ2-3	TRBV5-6	TGTGCCAGCAGCTTGGAGTGGGGAGAATGGCAGTATTTT	CASSLEWGEWQYF
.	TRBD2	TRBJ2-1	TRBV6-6	TGTGCCAGCAGTGGAGGAGCGGGGGGGCCGTACAATGAGCAGTTCTTC	CASSGGAGGPYNEQFF
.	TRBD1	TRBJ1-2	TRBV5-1	TGCGCCAGCAGCTTCCGGACAGGGGATGATGGCTACACCTTC	CASSFRTGDDGYTF
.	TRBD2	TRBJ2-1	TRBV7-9	TGTGCCGGCATGGGACTAGCGGGGGGCAATGAGCAGTTCTTC	CAGMGLAGGNEQFF
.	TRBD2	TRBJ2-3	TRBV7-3	TGTGCCAGCAGCCCTATAGGACTAGCGGATACGCAGTATTTT	CASSPIGLADTQYF
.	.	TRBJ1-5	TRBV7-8	TGTGCCAGCAGCTTAGGACAGAATCAGCCCCAGCATTTT	CASSLGQNQPQHF
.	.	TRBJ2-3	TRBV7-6	TGTGCCAGCAGCTTAGACCCGGTACAGGGTCATCTCACAGATACGCAGTATTTT	CASSLDPVQGHLTDTQYF
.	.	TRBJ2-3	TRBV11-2	TGTGCCAGCAGCTTAGAGGGGGACACTCGCACAGATACGCAGTATTTT	CASSLEGDTRTDTQYF
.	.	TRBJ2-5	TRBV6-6	TGTGCCAGCAGCCGAGACAGGTTCCAAGAGACCCAGTACTTC	CASSRDRFQETQYF
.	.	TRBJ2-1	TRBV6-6	TGTGCCAGCAGTTACCAGGGGAGCTCCTACAATGAGCAGTTCTTC	CASSYQGSSYNEQFF
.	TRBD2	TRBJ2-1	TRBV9	TGTGCCAGCAGCGCCAGCGGGGGGGCCTTCTATGAGCAGTTCTTC	CASSASGGAFYEQFF
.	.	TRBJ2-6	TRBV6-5	TGTGCCAGCAGCTATCGAAGCTCTGGGGCCAACGTCCTGACTTTC	CASSYRSSGANVLTF
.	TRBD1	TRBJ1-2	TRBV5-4	TGTGCCAGCAGCCTGGACCTGACAGGGCAATATGGCTACACCTTC	CASSLDLTGQYGYTF
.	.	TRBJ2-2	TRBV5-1	TGCGCCAGCAGCTTGGCAGATTTGGGGGCAGGGTCCGGGGAGCTGTTTTTT	CASSLADLGAGSGELFF
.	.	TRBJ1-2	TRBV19	TGTGCCAGTAGTCAGGGTATCTATGGCTACACCTTC	CASSQGIYGYTF
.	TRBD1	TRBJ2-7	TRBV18	TGTGCCAGCTCACCTCCCGGACAGGGTACCTACGAGCAGTACTTC	CASSPPGQGTYEQYF
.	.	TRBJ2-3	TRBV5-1	TGCGCCAGCAGTCGAGGCAGGGGCACAGATACGCAGTATTTT	CASSRGRGTDTQYF
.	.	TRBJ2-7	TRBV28	TGTGCCAGCGGGACGGGAGTGGATTTAGGATACGAGCAGTACTTC	CASGTGVDLGYEQYF
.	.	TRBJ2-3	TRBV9	TGTGCCAGCAGCGTTGGGACTTCCCAACACACAGATACGCAGTATTTT	CASSVGTSQHTDTQYF
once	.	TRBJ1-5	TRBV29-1	TGCAGCGTTGAATTCCCGGGGCAGCCCCAGCATTTT	CSVEFPGQPQHF
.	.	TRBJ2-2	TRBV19	TGTGCCAGTAGAAACCCTGAACAGGGCTGGCGCACCGGGGAGCTGTTTTTT	CASRNPEQGWRTGELFF
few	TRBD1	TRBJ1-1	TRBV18	TGTGCCAGCTCACCACCCGGGACAGTATTTTGGAACACTGAAGCTTTCTTT	CASSPPGTVFWNTEAFF
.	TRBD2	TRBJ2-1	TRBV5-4	TGTGCCAGCAGCTTGGACGCGGGGGAGTTATACAATGAGCAGTTCTTC	CASSLDAGELYNEQFF
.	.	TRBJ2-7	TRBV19	TGTGCCAGTAGTATTTCGGGGGGCTTCTCCTACGAGCAGTACTTC	CASSISGGFSYEQYF
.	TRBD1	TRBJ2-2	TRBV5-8	TGTGCCAGCAGCTTAGGACAGGGCCAAGGGACCGGGGAGCTGTTTTTT	CASSLGQGQGTGELFF
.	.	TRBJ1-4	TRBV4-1	TGCGCCAGCTTACGACGCACGGGTTATACTAATGAAAAACTGTTTTTT	CASLRRTGYTNEKLFF
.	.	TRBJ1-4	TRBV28	TGTGCCAGCAGTTTATTCCGTGAAAAACTGTTTTTT	CASSLFREKLFF
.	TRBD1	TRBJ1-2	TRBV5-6	TGTGCCAGCCGCGACAGGGGGAATGGCGGCTACACCTTC	CASRDRGNGGYTF
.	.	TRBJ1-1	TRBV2	TGTGCCAGCAGTGCAGACTCAAATACTGAAGCTTTCTTT	CASSADSNTEAFF
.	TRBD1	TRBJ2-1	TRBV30	TGTGCCTGGAAGCCAACGGGACAGGGACGGAATGAGCAGTTCTTC	CAWKPTGQGRNEQFF
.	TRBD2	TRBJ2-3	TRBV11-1	TGTGCCAGCAGTGTTACTAGCGGGGGGCACCTGGGCACAGATACGCAGTATTTT	CASSVTSGGHLGTDTQYF
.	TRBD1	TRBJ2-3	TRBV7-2	TGTGCCAGCAGCTCAAACCAAGGGGGCAGCACAGATACGCAGTATTTT	CASSSNQGGSTDTQYF
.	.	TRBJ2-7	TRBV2	TGTGCCAGCAGAACAGGGCAGGACTACGAGCAGTACTTC	CASRTGQDYEQYF
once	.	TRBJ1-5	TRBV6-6	TGTGCCAGCAGTCGCAATCGGGAGCCCAATCAGCCCCAGCATTTT	CASSRNREPNQPQHF
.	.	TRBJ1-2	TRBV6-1	TGTGCCAGCAGTGAAAGGACTCACGTTTTCTATGGCTACACCTTC	CASSERTHVFYGYTF
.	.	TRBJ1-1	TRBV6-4	TGTGCCAGCAGCCTGATGCCGGGAGCCACTGAAGCTTTCTTT	CASSLMPGATEAFF
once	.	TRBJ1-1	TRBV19	TGTGCCAGTAGTACCCGACAGCTCGGCGTAATAGAAGCTTTCTTT	CASSTRQLGVIEAFF